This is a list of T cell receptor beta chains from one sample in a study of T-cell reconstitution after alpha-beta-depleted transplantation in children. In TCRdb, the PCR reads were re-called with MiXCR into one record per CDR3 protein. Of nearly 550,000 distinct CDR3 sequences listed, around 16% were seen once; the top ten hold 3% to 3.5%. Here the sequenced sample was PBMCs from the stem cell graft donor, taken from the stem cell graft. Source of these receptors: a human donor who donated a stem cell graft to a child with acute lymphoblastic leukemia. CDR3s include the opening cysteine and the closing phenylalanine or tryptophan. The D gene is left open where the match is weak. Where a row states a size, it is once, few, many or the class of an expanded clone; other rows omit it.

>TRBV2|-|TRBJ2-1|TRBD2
TGTGCCTGCCTAGCGGGAGGCGAGCAGTTCTTC
CACLAGGEQFF
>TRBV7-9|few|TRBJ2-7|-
TGTGCCAGCAGCCGAGGGGACCGGGGGCAGTACTTC
CASSRGDRGQYF
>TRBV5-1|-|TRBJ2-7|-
TGCGCCAGCAGCTTGACTGGTGACCATACCTACGAGCAGTACTTC
CASSLTGDHTYEQYF
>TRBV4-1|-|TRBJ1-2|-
TGCGCCAGCAGCCAAGAGAGGGCTCTCGACGGCTACACCTTC
CASSQERALDGYTF
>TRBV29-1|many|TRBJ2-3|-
TGCAGCGTTGTGACGGGAAGCACAGATACGCAGTATTTT
CSVVTGSTDTQYF
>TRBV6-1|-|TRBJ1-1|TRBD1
TGTGCCAGCAGTGAGGGGGACAGGGCCCTCTTT
CASSEGDRALF
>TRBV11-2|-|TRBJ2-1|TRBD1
TGTGCCAGCAGCTTATCCTCCTGGCGGACAGGCGGTTCCTTCTATGAGCAGTTCTTC
CASSLSSWRTGGSFYEQFF
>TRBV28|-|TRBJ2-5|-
TGTGCCAGCAGCTCCGAGGGGATGTACCAAGAGACCCAGTACTTC
CASSSEGMYQETQYF
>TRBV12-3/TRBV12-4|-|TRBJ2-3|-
TGTGCCAGCACACAGGTCACAGATACGCAGTATTTT
CASTQVTDTQYF
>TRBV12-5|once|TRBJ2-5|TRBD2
TGTGCTAGTGGACCCACCTGGGCGGGAGTAGGGGAGACCCAGTACTTC
CASGPTWAGVGETQYF
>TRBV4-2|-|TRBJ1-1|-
TGTGCCAGCAGCCAACTCAAGAACACTGAAGCTTTCTTT
CASSQLKNTEAFF
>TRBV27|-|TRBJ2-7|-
TGTGCCAGCAGCAAGGACAACCTCCCCACCTACGAGCAGTACTTC
CASSKDNLPTYEQYF
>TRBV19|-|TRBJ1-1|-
TGTGCCAGTAGTATGACGGCGAACACTGAAGCTTTCTTT
CASSMTANTEAFF
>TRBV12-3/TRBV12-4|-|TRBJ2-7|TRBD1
TGTGCCAGCAGTTTGGGGGACAGGACATCCTACGAGCAGTACTTC
CASSLGDRTSYEQYF
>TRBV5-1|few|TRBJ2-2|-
TGCGCCAGCAGCTTGGCCTTGAGCACCGGGGAGCTGTTTTTT
CASSLALSTGELFF
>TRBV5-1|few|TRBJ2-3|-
TGCGCCAGCAGCTTTTGGGCTAGCGAGGGCACAGATACGCAGTATTTT
CASSFWASEGTDTQYF
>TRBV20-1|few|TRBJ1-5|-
TGCAGTGCTAGAGCCTCCCAAGGGTCCACCTCACAGCCCCAGCATTTT
CSARASQGSTSQPQHF